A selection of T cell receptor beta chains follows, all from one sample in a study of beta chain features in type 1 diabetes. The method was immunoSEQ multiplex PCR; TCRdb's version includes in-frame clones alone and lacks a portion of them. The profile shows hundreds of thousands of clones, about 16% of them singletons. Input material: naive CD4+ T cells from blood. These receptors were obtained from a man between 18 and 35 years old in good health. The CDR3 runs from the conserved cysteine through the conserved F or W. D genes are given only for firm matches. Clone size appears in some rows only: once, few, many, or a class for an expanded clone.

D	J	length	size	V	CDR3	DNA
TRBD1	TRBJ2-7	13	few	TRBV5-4	CASSQTGAYEQYF	TGTGCCAGCAGCCAGACAGGGGCCTACGAGCAGTACTTC
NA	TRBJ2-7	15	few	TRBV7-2	CASSLGGGSSYEQYF	TGTGCCAGCAGCCTAGGGGGCGGGAGCTCCTACGAGCAGTACTTC
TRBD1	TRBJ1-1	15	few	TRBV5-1	CASSLTGERNTEAFF	TGCGCCAGCAGTTTGACAGGGGAGAGGAACACTGAAGCTTTCTTT
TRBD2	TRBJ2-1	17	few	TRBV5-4	CASSLAVLAGGLDEQFF	TGTGCCAGCAGCTTGGCTGTACTAGCGGGAGGTTTGGATGAGCAGTTCTTC
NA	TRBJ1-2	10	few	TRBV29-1	CSVEGHGYTF	TGCAGCGTGGAAGGTCATGGCTACACCTTC
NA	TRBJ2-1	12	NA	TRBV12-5	CASGLTHNEQFF	TGTGCTAGTGGTTTGACCCACAATGAGCAGTTCTTC
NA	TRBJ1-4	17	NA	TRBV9	CASSVNSQGMANEKLFF	TGTGCCAGCAGCGTGAATAGTCAGGGGATGGCTAATGAAAAACTGTTTTTT
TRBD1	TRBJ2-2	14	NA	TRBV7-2	CASSTGVSTGELFF	TGTGCCAGCAGCACAGGGGTGAGCACCGGGGAGCTGTTTTTT
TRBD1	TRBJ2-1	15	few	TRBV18	CASSPDRGEYNEQFF	TGTGCCAGCTCACCCGACAGGGGTGAGTACAATGAGCAGTTCTTC
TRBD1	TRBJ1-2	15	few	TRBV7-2	CASSARQGAHDGYTF	TGTGCCAGCAGCGCTCGACAGGGGGCGCATGATGGCTACACCTTC
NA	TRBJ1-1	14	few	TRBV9	CASSPGRQGAEAFF	TGTGCCAGCAGCCCGGGGAGGCAGGGCGCTGAAGCTTTCTTT
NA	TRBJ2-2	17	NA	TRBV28	CASSLPLGAANTGELFF	TGTGCCAGCAGTTTGCCCCTGGGAGCGGCGAACACCGGGGAGCTGTTTTTT
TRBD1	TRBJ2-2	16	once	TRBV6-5	CASSYSALTGTGELFF	TGTGCCAGCAGTTACTCGGCCCTGACAGGGACCGGGGAGCTGTTTTTT
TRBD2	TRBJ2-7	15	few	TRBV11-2	CASSLGWEGLYEQYF	TGTGCCAGCAGCTTAGGGTGGGAGGGCCTGTACGAGCAGTACTTC
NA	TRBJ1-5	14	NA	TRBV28	CASTLGGSNQPQHF	TGTGCCAGCACTTTGGGGGGGAGCAATCAGCCCCAGCATTTT
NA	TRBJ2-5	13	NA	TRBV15	CATSRVLTETQYF	TGTGCCACCAGCAGAGTTCTTACAGAGACCCAGTACTTC
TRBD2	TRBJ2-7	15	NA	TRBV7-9	CASSSRAGGPGEQYF	TGTGCCAGCAGCTCCCGAGCGGGAGGACCGGGGGAGCAGTACTTC
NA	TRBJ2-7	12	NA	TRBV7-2	CASSSYSGEQYF	TGTGCCAGCAGCTCTTATAGCGGCGAGCAGTACTTC
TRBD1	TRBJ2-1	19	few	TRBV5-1	CASSPGTGLLRDSYNEQFF	TGCGCCAGCAGTCCCGGGACAGGGCTCTTGAGGGACTCCTACAATGAGCAGTTCTTC
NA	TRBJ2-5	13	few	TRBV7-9	CASRPTREETQYF	TGTGCCAGCAGACCGACTAGAGAAGAGACCCAGTACTTC
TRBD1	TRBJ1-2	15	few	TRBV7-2	CASSFPGQNLYGYTF	TGTGCCAGCAGCTTCCCGGGACAGAATTTGTATGGCTACACCTTC
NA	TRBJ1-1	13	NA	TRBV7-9	CASSSGQKAEAFF	TGTGCCAGCAGCTCCGGACAGAAGGCTGAAGCTTTCTTT
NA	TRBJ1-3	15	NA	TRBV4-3	CASSPDTPMRNTIYF	TGCGCCAGCAGCCCGGACACTCCTATGAGGAACACCATATATTTT
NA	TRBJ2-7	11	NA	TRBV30	CAQMRSYEQYF	TGTGCCCAGATGAGATCCTACGAGCAGTACTTC
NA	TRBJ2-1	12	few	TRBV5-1	CASSLNSAEQFF	TGCGCCAGCAGCTTGAACTCCGCTGAGCAGTTCTTC
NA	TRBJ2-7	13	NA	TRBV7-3	CASSFSSSYEQYF	TGTGCCAGCAGCTTTAGCTCCTCCTACGAGCAGTACTTC
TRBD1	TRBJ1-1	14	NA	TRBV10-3	CAISGSDRVLGAFF	TGTGCCATCAGTGGTTCGGACAGGGTCTTAGGAGCTTTCTTT
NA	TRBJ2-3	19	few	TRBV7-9	CASSFRGRRYRSSTDTQYF	TGTGCCAGCAGCTTCCGGGGGCGGCGTTATCGGTCGAGCACAGATACGCAGTATTTT
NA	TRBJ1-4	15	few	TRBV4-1	CASSQDGWQTEKLFF	TGCGCCAGCAGCCAAGATGGGTGGCAGACTGAAAAACTGTTTTTT
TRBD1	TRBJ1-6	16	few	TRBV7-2	CASSFKWDSRDSPLHF	TGTGCCAGCAGCTTTAAGTGGGACAGCAGAGATTCACCCCTCCACTTT
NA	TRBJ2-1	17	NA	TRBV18	CASSRDGATRDNNEQFF	TGTGCCAGCTCACGGGACGGGGCCACTCGAGACAACAATGAGCAGTTCTTC
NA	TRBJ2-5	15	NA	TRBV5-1	CASSSFGGSEETQYF	TGCGCCAGCAGCTCCTTTGGGGGGTCGGAAGAGACCCAGTACTTC
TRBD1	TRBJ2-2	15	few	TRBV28	CASSRQGKGTGELFF	TGTGCCAGCAGTCGACAGGGGAAAGGCACCGGGGAGCTGTTTTTT
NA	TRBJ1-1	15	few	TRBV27	CASSSRGRMNTEAFF	TGTGCCAGCAGTTCGCGGGGGCGGATGAACACTGAAGCTTTCTTT
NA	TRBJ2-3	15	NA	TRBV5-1	CASSWTRGRTDTQYF	TGCGCCAGCAGCTGGACTAGGGGGAGGACTGATACGCAGTATTTT
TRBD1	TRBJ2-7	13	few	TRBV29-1	CSVDLQGVGEQYF	TGCAGCGTTGACTTACAGGGGGTGGGCGAGCAGTACTTC
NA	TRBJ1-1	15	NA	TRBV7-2	CASSENRGGNTEAFF	TGTGCCAGCAGCGAAAACAGAGGGGGGAACACTGAAGCTTTCTTT
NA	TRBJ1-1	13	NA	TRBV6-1	CASSEASNREAFF	TGTGCCAGCAGTGAAGCAAGTAACAGAGAAGCTTTCTTT
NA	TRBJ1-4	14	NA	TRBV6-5	CASFAAGGDEKLFF	TGTGCCAGTTTCGCCGCGGGGGGCGATGAAAAACTGTTTTTT
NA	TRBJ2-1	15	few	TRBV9	CASSALGSENNEQFF	TGTGCCAGCAGCGCCCTCGGCTCAGAAAACAATGAGCAGTTCTTC
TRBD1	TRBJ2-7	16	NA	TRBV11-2	CASSLGRGQGFYEQYF	TGTGCCAGCAGCTTAGGGCGGGGACAGGGGTTCTACGAGCAGTACTTC
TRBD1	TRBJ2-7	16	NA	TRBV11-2	CASSLGQGQTSYEQYF	TGTGCCAGCAGCCTCGGCCAGGGACAGACCTCCTACGAGCAGTACTTC
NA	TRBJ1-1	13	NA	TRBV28	CASSLGGSAEAFF	TGTGCCAGCAGTTTAGGTGGGTCGGCTGAAGCTTTCTTT
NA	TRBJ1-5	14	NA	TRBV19	CASSIGRSNQPQHF	TGTGCCAGTAGTATAGGAAGGAGCAATCAGCCCCAGCATTTT
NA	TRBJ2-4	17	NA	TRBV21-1	CATPGQGPVGAKNIQYF	TGTGCCACCCCGGGACAGGGCCCGGTGGGGGCCAAAAACATTCAGTACTTC
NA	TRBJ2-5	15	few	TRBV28	CASSNHREVQETQYF	TGTGCCAGCAGTAACCACAGGGAGGTACAAGAGACCCAGTACTTC
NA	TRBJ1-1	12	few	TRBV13	CASSLGLVRAFF	TGTGCCAGCAGCTTAGGCCTCGTGAGAGCTTTCTTT
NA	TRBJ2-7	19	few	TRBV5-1	CASSLGPGWFKGSSYEQYF	TGCGCCAGCAGTCTTGGGCCAGGGTGGTTCAAGGGGAGTTCCTACGAGCAGTACTTC
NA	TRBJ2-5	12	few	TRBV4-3	CASSLGQSREYF	TGCGCCAGCAGCCTTGGACAGAGCAGGGAGTACTTC
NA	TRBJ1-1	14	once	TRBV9	CASTLGPMNTEAFF	TGTGCCAGCACCCTCGGACCGATGAACACTGAAGCTTTCTTT
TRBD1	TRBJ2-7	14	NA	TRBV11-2	CASSLLRGRYEQYF	TGTGCCAGCAGCTTACTCAGGGGGCGCTACGAGCAGTACTTC
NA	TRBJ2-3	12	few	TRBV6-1	CATGAQTDTQYF	TGTGCCACCGGGGCCCAGACAGATACGCAGTATTTT
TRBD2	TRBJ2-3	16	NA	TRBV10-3	CAIRLAGGSESHTQYF	TGTGCCATCAGGCTAGCGGGGGGCTCGGAGTCCCATACGCAGTATTTT
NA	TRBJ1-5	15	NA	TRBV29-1	CSVLVRGGSNQPQHF	TGCAGCGTCCTGGTTAGGGGCGGTAGCAATCAGCCCCAGCATTTT
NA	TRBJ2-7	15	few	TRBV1	CTSNPPGLAGYEQYF	TGCACCAGCAACCCGCCGGGACTAGCGGGGTACGAGCAGTACTTC
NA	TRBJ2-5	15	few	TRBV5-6	CASSPKRDAGETQYF	TGTGCCAGCAGCCCGAAAAGAGACGCCGGAGAGACCCAGTACTTC
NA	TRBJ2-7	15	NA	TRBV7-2	CASSSKKGSSYEQYF	TGTGCCAGCAGCTCAAAGAAGGGCAGTTCCTACGAGCAGTACTTC
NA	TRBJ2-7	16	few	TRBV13	CASSSTPRPANYEQYF	TGTGCCAGCAGCTCGACCCCTAGGCCGGCGAATTACGAGCAGTACTTC